These 32 T cell receptor beta chains were all obtained from the same sample, sequenced in a study of blood T cell repertoires in COVID-19. The method was immunoSEQ multiplex PCR; TCRdb's version includes in-frame clones alone and lacks a portion of them. This sample has over 250,000 clones, with about nine tenths found just once. The sample comprised peripheral blood. These receptor sequences come from a man aged 50-59 years with acute or convalescent COVID-19.

V usage is TRBV2 and J usage is TRBJ1-5, with a possible D match to TRBD1 (6 bases). The CDR3 runs 16 residues. Germline V gene lookup returns CDR1 SNHLY and CDR2 FYNNEI. With 4 bases removed from V and 5 bases from J, the gap between germline ends came to 18 bases. The CDR3 DNA is TGTGCCAGCAGTGGGCAGGGGTTGATTGGGTATCAGCCCCAGCATTTT. Encoded protein: CASSGQGLIGYQPQHF.

This clone appeared a single time. The V and J genes are TRBV5-1 and TRBJ2-5; 7 bases are a match to TRBD2. CDR1 SGHRS and CDR2 YFSETQ come from the germline V gene. The junction had 15 bases not matched to a gene; V was cut back by 5 bases and J by 5 bases. CDR3 size: 16 residues. This CDR3 reads CASRLNGLAVQETQYF. For the CDR3, the DNA is TGCGCCAGCAGATTAAATGGGCTAGCGGTTCAGGAGACCCAGTACTTC. The entire variable domain, with the rest obtained from reference TRBV5-1 and TRBJ2-5, is as follows: KAGVTQTPRYLIKTRGQQVTLSCSPISGHRSVSWYQQTPGQGLQFLFEYFSETQRNKGNFPGRFSGRQFSNSRSEMNVSTLELGDSALYLCASRLNGLAVQETQYFGPGTRLLVL.

CDR3 loop: CASSRDGGGLRYQYF. The CDR3 DNA is TGTGCCAGCAGCCGGGATGGGGGGGGCCTAAGGTATCAGTACTTC. The chain employs TRBV7-2 and TRBJ2-7, with D possibly being TRBD2 (7 bases). Trimming stripped 5 bases from V and 10 bases from J, with 24 bases between. The CDR3 runs 15 residues. Germline V gives CDR1 SGHTA, CDR2 FQGNSA.

J is TRBJ2-5 and V is TRBV14, with 11 bases lining up with TRBD2. In germline, CDR1 is SGHDN, CDR2 FVKESK. V was pared by 6 bases and J by 5 bases, with 8 bases of the junction left unmatched. CDR3 length equals 15 residues. CDR3 coding DNA: TGTGCCAGCAGGGCCGGGACTAGCGGCCAGGAGACCCAGTACTTC. This sequence encodes CASRAGTSGQETQYF.

The chain is built from TRBV6-2 or TRBV6-3 and TRBJ1-2; 8 bases are shared with TRBD1. CDR1 and CDR2 from the germline V gene are MNHEY and SVGEGT. The junction had 8 bases not matched to a gene; V was cut back by 4 bases and J by 4 bases. CDR3 length equals 15 residues. CDR3 sequence: CASSSPLDRGYGYTF. CDR3 in DNA: TGTGCCAGCAGTTCCCCTCTCGACAGGGGCTATGGCTACACCTTC.

This clone was recorded once. CDR3 nucleotides: TGTGCCAGCAGCTCGCGAAGGGACTCTTTCTACGAGCAGTACTTC. Amino acid sequence: CASSSRRDSFYEQYF. The gene calls are TRBV11-2 and TRBJ2-7, with D perhaps TRBD2 (6 bases). The germline gives CDR1 SGHAT, CDR2 FQNNGV. Between the trimmed V and J ends, which lost 4 bases and 3 bases, there was a span of 16 bases. The CDR3 loop spans 15 amino acids.

This chain uses TRBV27 with TRBJ2-6; tentatively, D is TRBD1 (5 bases). This CDR3 has 15 residues. Trimming left V 3 bases short and J 2 bases short, with 8 bases between. In germline, CDR1 is MNHEY, CDR2 SMNVEV (reference sequence). The CDR3 DNA follows: TGTGCCAGCAGTTTCTGGGGCACTGGGGCCAACGTCCTGACTTTC. Protein product: CASSFWGTGANVLTF.

This clone was seen only a few times. The chain combines TRBV5-4 with TRBJ2-5, with 11 nucleotides matching TRBD2. The CDR3 has 14 amino acids. The ends lost 6 bases at V and 4 bases at J; junction bases unmatched: 5. CDR1 SGHNT and CDR2 YYREEE come from the germline V gene (reference sequence). The CDR3 region has the DNA TGTGCCAGCACGTTAGCGGGGGGGAGAGAGACCCAGTACTTC. This encodes CASTLAGGRETQYF.

The chain couples TRBV5-1 to TRBJ1-4; D not certain. CDR1 is SGHRS and CDR2 is YFSETQ in the germline V gene. The germline V and J ends were trimmed by 0 bases and 4 bases, with 7 bases remaining between them. The CDR3 has 14 amino acids. CDR3 residues: CASSLGQFNEKLFF. The CDR3 DNA follows: TGCGCCAGCAGCTTGGGTCAGTTTAATGAAAAACTGTTTTTT.

V is TRBV6-5 and J is TRBJ1-4, with D uncertain. With 0 bases removed from V and 4 bases from J, the gap between germline ends came to 12 bases. Germline V gene data show CDR1 as MNHEY and CDR2 as SVGAGI. The CDR3 consists of 16 residues. CDR3 loop: CASSYSYGLSNEKLFF. The CDR3 nucleotides are TGTGCCAGCAGTTACTCGTATGGACTTAGTAATGAAAAACTGTTTTTT.

The chain couples TRBV7-8 to TRBJ1-2, with 10 bases matching TRBD1. After removal of 1 base from V and 1 base from J, the junction contained 6 bases not matched to a gene. The germline gives CDR1 SGHVS, CDR2 FQNEAQ. The CDR3 runs 17 residues. This CDR3 reads CASSLGRQGALNYGYTF. CDR3 coding DNA: TGTGCCAGCAGCTTAGGAAGACAGGGGGCGCTTAACTATGGCTACACCTTC.

J is TRBJ2-7 and V is TRBV27; 11 nucleotides align to TRBD2. The CDR3 consists of 16 residues. V dropped 2 bases and J dropped 0; count of bases not matched to a gene: 3. The germline V gene encodes CDR1 MNHEY and CDR2 SMNVEV (reference sequence). This CDR3 is CASSLTSGGSSYEQYF. The CDR3 nucleotides read TGTGCCAGCAGTTTAACTAGCGGGGGCAGCTCCTACGAGCAGTACTTC.

About this clone itself: The sample carries other DNA sequences with the same CDR3. This chain connects TRBV7-3 to TRBJ1-1, with D maybe TRBD1 (6 bases). CDR1 SGHTA and CDR2 FQGTGA come from the germline V gene. The CDR3 is made up of 13 amino acids. Deletions cut 4 bases from V and 1 base from J, with 7 bases between. This CDR3 reads CASSSDRNTEAFF. The CDR3 DNA sequence: TGTGCCAGCAGCTCGGACAGGAACACTGAAGCTTTCTTT.

The CDR3 sequence is CASSYDRGGETGELFF. The CDR3 DNA is TGTGCCAGCAGTTACGATCGCGGGGGGGAAACCGGGGAGCTGTTTTTT. The chain employs TRBV6-5 and TRBJ2-2; TRBD2 aligns across 9 bases. Germline trimming cut 2 bases from V and 5 bases from J; bases unmatched to any gene: 6. The CDR3 sequence is 16 residues long. CDR1 MNHEY and CDR2 SVGAGI come from the germline V gene.

This clone was seen only once. The V gene is TRBV19, the J gene TRBJ1-4, with a tentative D call TRBD1 (6 bases). Per germline, CDR1 LNHDA and CDR2 SQIVND (reference sequence). The V gene lost 11 bases and the J gene lost 2 bases, with 12 bases spanning the gap. The CDR3 length is 13 residues. In nucleotides, the CDR3 is TGTGCCTGTACAGGGATTACTAATGAAAAACTGTTTTTT. Its translation is CACTGITNEKLFF.

The V gene is TRBV6-2 or TRBV6-3, the J gene TRBJ1-2, with TRBD1 identical over 8 bases. The CDR3 is 14 amino acids. Germline CDR1 reads MNHEY; CDR2 reads SVGEGT. V was pared by 2 bases and J by 4 bases, with 3 bases of the junction left unmatched. The CDR3 spells CASSYRGQVYGYTF. As DNA, the CDR3 is TGTGCCAGCAGTTACCGGGGACAGGTCTATGGCTACACCTTC.

This chain uses TRBV5-1 with TRBJ2-5; 7 nucleotides align to TRBD2. The V gene end was trimmed by 3 bases and the J gene end by 1 base; junction bases not matched to a gene: 6. CDR1 is SGHRS, CDR2 YFSETQ, per germline. The length of the CDR3 is 15 residues. CDR3 sequence: CASSSSGLVQETQYF. Here the CDR3 DNA reads TGCGCCAGCAGCTCCTCCGGACTAGTCCAAGAGACCCAGTACTTC.

This clone was recorded only once. The chain combines TRBV30 with TRBJ2-5; the D is unclear. The CDR3 is 13 amino acids. V lost 1 base, J lost 5 bases, and 11 bases lay in between. The germline gives CDR1 GTSNPN, CDR2 SVGIG (reference sequence). CDR3 residues: CAWSALSRETQYF. In DNA, the CDR3 is TGTGCCTGGAGTGCCCTCTCGAGGGAGACCCAGTACTTC. Full variable domain (rest looked up from reference TRBV30 and TRBJ2-5): SQTIHQWPATLVQPVGSPLSLECTVEGTSNPNLYWYRQAAGRGLQLLFYSVGIGQISSEVPQNLSASRPQDRQFILSSKKLLLSDSGFYLCAWSALSRETQYFGPGTRLLVL.

The V gene is TRBV5-4, the J gene TRBJ2-1; possible D gene TRBD1, 6 bases. Trimming removed 1 base at V and 10 bases at J, with 21 bases between. Germline loops: CDR1 SGHNT, CDR2 YYREEE (reference sequence). The CDR3 sequence is 16 residues long. CDR3 region: CASSLPLNLDSSEQFF. CDR3 nucleotides: TGTGCCAGCAGCTTGCCCCTCAACTTGGACAGTAGCGAGCAGTTCTTC.

This clone was found a few times. This CDR3 is CAWSTGQGRTEAFF. CDR3 sequence (DNA): TGTGCCTGGAGTACGGGACAGGGTAGGACTGAAGCTTTCTTT. V gene TRBV30 combines with J gene TRBJ1-1; 9 positions agree with TRBD1. CDR1 GTSNPN and CDR2 SVGIG come from the germline V gene (reference sequence). The junction had 6 bases not matched to a gene; V was cut back by 2 bases and J by 5 bases. The CDR3 contains 14 residues.

V gene TRBV7-3 combines with J gene TRBJ2-6, with D tentatively TRBD2 (5 bases). This CDR3 is 17 amino acids long. The V and J ends lost 1 base and 2 bases respectively, with 12 bases between them. Per the germline V gene, CDR1 is SGHTA and CDR2 is FQGTGA. Written as DNA, the CDR3 is TGTGCCAGCAGCTTAAGGATGCCAGCGGCTGGGGCCAACGTCCTGACTTTC. Encoded protein: CASSLRMPAAGANVLTF.

This clone has only a few counts. The V gene is TRBV5-5, the J gene TRBJ2-1; 16 bases line up with TRBD2. Germline CDR1 reads SGHKS; CDR2 reads YYEKEE (reference sequence). V shed 2 bases, J shed 14 bases, and the junction held 7 bases outside the gene matches. This CDR3 region has 15 residues. CDR3 DNA sequence: TGTGCCAGCAGCTTTTCCGGGACTAGCGGGGGGGCCGAGTTCTTC. It yields the protein CASSFSGTSGGAEFF.

This clone occurred a few times. The rearrangement links TRBV7-3 to TRBJ2-1; D not certain. Trimming removed 5 bases from V and 5 bases from J, with 10 bases in between. The CDR3 has 13 amino acids. Looked up from germline, CDR1 is SGHTA and CDR2 is FQGTGA. The chain's CDR3 is CASSPNTDNEQFF. In nucleotides, the CDR3 is TGTGCCAGCAGCCCGAACACAGACAATGAGCAGTTCTTC.

The chain employs TRBV19 and TRBJ1-6, with 11 bases that match TRBD1. This CDR3 region has 17 residues. With V trimmed by 5 bases and J by 7 bases, 10 bases remained unmatched. Germline values: CDR1 LNHDA, CDR2 SQIVND (reference sequence). This CDR3 is CASSLRTGGSANSPLHF. CDR3 nucleotides: TGTGCCAGTAGTCTCCGGACAGGGGGCTCTGCGAATTCACCCCTCCACTTT. The full variable domain, completed using reference TRBV19 and TRBJ1-6, is DGGITQSPKYLFRKEGQNVTLSCEQNLNHDAMYWYRQDPGQGLRLIYYSQIVNDFQKGDIAEGYSVSREKKESFPLTVTSAQKNPTAFYLCASSLRTGGSANSPLHFGNGTRLTVT.

In its sample, this clone was seen once. The chain carries TRBV10-3 and TRBJ2-2; 7 nucleotides agree with TRBD2. The trim removed 4 bases at V and 2 bases at J, leaving 10 bases unmatched. CDR1 ENHRY and CDR2 SYGVKD come from the germline V gene. The CDR3 totals 17 residues. The CDR3 sequence: CAISALRGGRNTGELFF. DNA of the CDR3: TGTGCCATCAGTGCCCTGCGCGGGGGAAGAAACACCGGGGAGCTGTTTTTT.

The V call is TRBV11-2, the J call TRBJ2-3; D may be TRBD1 (6 bases). The CDR3 loop spans 15 amino acids. Germline V CDR1 and CDR2: SGHAT, FQNNGV. Trimming cost V 4 bases and J 1 base, with 12 bases left between them. The CDR3 DNA follows: TGTGCCAGCAGCTCCCTGTGGACAGGCACAGATACGCAGTATTTT. It specifies CASSSLWTGTDTQYF.

This rearrangement joins TRBV7-2 to TRBJ2-1, with D unclear. This CDR3 spans 16 amino acids. CDR1 is SGHTA and CDR2 is FQGNSA in the germline V gene. V dropped 1 base and J dropped 1 base, with 11 bases sitting between them. The CDR3 bases are TGTGCCAGCAGCTTAGTCGTGGGCCCGTCCTACAATGAGCAGTTCTTC. Its protein is CASSLVVGPSYNEQFF. The whole variable domain, filled in from reference TRBV7-2 and TRBJ2-1, reads GAGVSQSPSNKVTEKGKDVELRCDPISGHTALYWYRQSLGQGLEFLIYFQGNSAPDKSGLPSDRFSAERTGGSVSTLTIQRTQQEDSAVYLCASSLVVGPSYNEQFFGPGTRLTVL.

V is TRBV3-1 (or the pseudogene TRBV3-2) and J is TRBJ2-1; TRBD2 aligns across 10 bases. This CDR3 has 16 residues. CDR1 is LGHDT and CDR2 is YNNKEL in the germline V gene (reference sequence). The ends lost 2 bases at V and 4 bases at J; junction bases unmatched: 5. The CDR3 region has the DNA TGTGCCAGCAGCCAAACAGGAGCGGGGGGGTACAATGAGCAGTTCTTC. As protein: CASSQTGAGGYNEQFF.

The genes are TRBV19 and TRBJ1-6; 9 bases map to TRBD1. The V segment lost 4 bases and the J segment 11 bases; nucleotides outside the gene matches: 9. The germline CDR1 and CDR2 sequences are LNHDA and SQIVND (reference sequence). The CDR3 has 15 amino acids. CDR3 amino acids: CASSTGPGQGTPLHF. Written as DNA, the CDR3 is TGTGCCAGTAGTACCGGACCGGGACAGGGTACACCCCTCCACTTT.

The V call is TRBV7-8, the J call TRBJ2-5, with no clear D. Trimming removed 3 bases from V and 5 bases from J, with 13 bases in between. Germline lookup yields CDR1 SGHVS and CDR2 FQNEAQ. This CDR3 has 14 amino acids. In nucleotides, the CDR3 is TGTGCCAGCAGCTTTGGGTGGAGTGCCGAGACCCAGTACTTC. Translation gives CASSFGWSAETQYF. Full variable domain (outside the CDR3, taken from reference TRBV7-8 and TRBJ2-5): GAGVSQSPRYKVAKRGQDVALRCDPISGHVSLFWYQQALGQGPEFLTYFQNEAQLDKSGLPSDRFFAERPEGSVSTLKIQRTQQEDSAVYLCASSFGWSAETQYFGPGTRLLVL.

The chain employs TRBV5-1 and TRBJ1-2, with a weak D call TRBD1 (5 bases). The germline CDR1 and CDR2 sequences are SGHRS and YFSETQ. V lost 4 bases and J lost 1, with 11 bases in between. The CDR3 totals 14 residues. The CDR3 spells CASSPDRLNYGYTF. DNA of the CDR3: TGCGCCAGCAGCCCTGACAGACTTAACTATGGCTACACCTTC.

CDR3 DNA: TGTGCCAGCAGACCATTCCCGACAGGGGAAAGCTATGGCTACACCTTC. Protein product: CASRPFPTGESYGYTF. The rearrangement uses TRBV27 and TRBJ1-2, with TRBD1 identical over 8 bases. CDR1 MNHEY and CDR2 SMNVEV come from the germline V gene (reference sequence). CDR3 length: 16 amino acids. Germline trimming cut 6 bases from V and 4 bases from J; bases unmatched to any gene: 13.